The 27 T cell receptor beta chains below all came from one sample that was sequenced in a study of blood T cell repertoires in COVID-19 (dated by TCRdb to about 2020). The library was built by means of the immunoSEQ multiplex PCR assay. TCRdb stores this immuneACCESS table with in-frame sequences only. Part of the clones is absent; in the studies checked, under half of the shortfall reflects unresolved V genes, and no reason is known for the rest. Counted in this sample were 150,000 or so clones; 82% of them appeared once. Over 15% of the sample is taken by the ten largest. What was sequenced was PBMCs or T cells enriched from blood (not recorded which). The source is a man in his fifties or sixties who had recovered from COVID-19.

This clone was seen repeatedly, ten times or more. The J gene is TRBJ2-2, the V gene TRBV6-1; 9 nucleotides agree with TRBD1. This CDR3 comprises 15 residues. From germline, CDR1 is MNHNS and CDR2 SASEGT. The trim removed 1 base at V and 3 bases at J, leaving 0 bases unmatched. Here the CDR3 reads CASSEGDRDTGELFF. In nucleotides, the CDR3 is TGTGCCAGCAGTGAAGGGGACAGGGACACCGGGGAGCTGTTTTTT.

The CDR3, as DNA: TGTGCCAGCAGCCCTAAATCCGGGGGATGGGGCAACAATGAGCAGTTCTTC. This codes for CASSPKSGGWGNNEQFF. The rearrangement links TRBV6-2 or TRBV6-3 to TRBJ2-1; D possibly corresponds to TRBD2 (6 bases). Germline V lookup: CDR1 MNHEY, CDR2 SVGEGT. This CDR3 contains 17 residues. The V and J ends lost 6 bases and 5 bases respectively, with 23 bases between them.

This clone came up once. The rearrangement joins TRBV13 to TRBJ2-7, with TRBD1 identical over 7 bases. The CDR3 contains 14 residues. From germline, CDR1 is PRHDT and CDR2 FYEKMQ (reference sequence). J gave up 4 bases and V 5 bases, and 8 bases lay outside the gene matches. CDR3 bases: TGTGCCAGCAGCACGGGACAGTTGGAATACGAGCAGTACTTC. Translation: CASSTGQLEYEQYF.

This clone was observed once. A much larger clone sits a single nucleotide away, making a read error possible. CDR3 sequence: CASSFDRSYEQYF. CDR3 bases: TGTGCCAGCAGCTTCGACAGATCCTACGAGCAGTACTTC. The gene calls are TRBV7-7 and TRBJ2-7; possible D gene TRBD1, 5 bases. The CDR3 length is 13 residues. Per the germline V gene, CDR1 is SSHAT and CDR2 is FNYEAQ (reference sequence). V was trimmed by 3 bases and J by 1 base, leaving 7 bases between them.

The genes are TRBV14 and TRBJ2-2; 9 positions match TRBD2. V gave up 4 bases and J gave up 6 bases; unmatched junction bases: 0. The CDR3 runs to 13 residues. The germline CDR1 and CDR2 sequences are SGHDN and FVKESK. In DNA form, the CDR3 reads TGTGCCAGCAGCCGGACTAGCGCCGGGGAGCTGTTTTTT. This encodes CASSRTSAGELFF.

The V and J genes are TRBV13 and TRBJ2-3; 8 bases are shared with TRBD2. CDR1 and CDR2 (germline): PRHDT, FYEKMQ (reference sequence). The ends lost 5 bases at V and 3 bases at J; junction bases unmatched: 10. The CDR3 length is 16 residues. The CDR3 region is CASSPVGRAGTDTQYF. The CDR3 DNA follows: TGTGCCAGCAGCCCCGTCGGGAGGGCGGGAACAGATACGCAGTATTTT.

As to this clone: The junction differs from germline at one of its ends, possibly a read error. CDR3 loop: CASSEVGQGAGNQPQHF. DNA of the CDR3: TGTGCCAGCAGCGAAGTGGGTCAGGGGGCCGGCAATCAGCCCCAGCATTTT. This chain joins TRBV2 and TRBJ1-5; 8 bases fit TRBD1. This CDR3 comprises 17 residues. The V gene's germline CDR1 is SNHLY and CDR2 FYNNEI. Complete variable domain (other parts from reference TRBV2 and TRBJ1-5): EPEVTQTPSHQVTQMGQEVILRCVPISNHLYFYWYRQILGQKVEFLVSFYNNEISEKSEIFDDQFSVERPDGSNFTLKIRSTKLEDSAMYFCASSEVGQGAGNQPQHFGDGTRLSIL.

This sequence joins TRBV28 and TRBJ1-1; D is ambiguous. CDR1 and CDR2 from the germline V gene are MDHEN and SYDVKM. Trimming left V 5 bases short and J 4 bases short, with 17 bases between. CDR3 length equals 15 residues. The CDR3 spells CASSTRYTMATEAFF. CDR3 sequence (DNA): TGTGCCAGCAGTACCCGATACACGATGGCCACTGAAGCTTTCTTT.

The rearrangement links TRBV18 to TRBJ2-4; TRBD1 aligns across 9 bases. V shed 0 bases, J shed 6 bases, and the junction held 3 bases outside the gene matches. There are 15 residues in the CDR3. Germline CDR1 and CDR2: KGHSH and LQKENI. The DNA for the CDR3 is TGTGCCAGCTCACCACCGGGACAGGGAGGAAACATTCAGTACTTC. Translated, it gives CASSPPGQGGNIQYF.

V usage is TRBV14 and J usage is TRBJ2-3, with TRBD2 matching 7 bases. CDR1 is SGHDN and CDR2 is FVKESK in the germline V gene. V shed 0 bases, J shed 2 bases, and the junction held 8 bases outside the gene matches. The CDR3 sequence is 17 residues long. CDR3 nucleotides: TGTGCCAGCAGCCAAGAGATGCAGCGGGGCTACACAGATACGCAGTATTTT. Translation: CASSQEMQRGYTDTQYF.

This chain links TRBV5-1 with TRBJ1-4, with 7 bases lining up with TRBD1. CDR1 is SGHRS and CDR2 is YFSETQ in the germline V gene. The CDR3 runs to 14 residues. V shed 0 bases and J 10 bases; nucleotides not matched to a gene: 6. The CDR3 here is CASSLGQGDGKLFF. The CDR3 coding sequence is TGCGCCAGCAGCTTGGGACAGGGAGACGGAAAACTGTTTTTT.

This chain connects TRBV6-5 to TRBJ2-3; possibly TRBD1 for D (6 bases). Deletions cut 5 bases from V and 0 bases from J, with 12 bases between. The germline CDR1 and CDR2 sequences are MNHEY and SVGAGI. The CDR3 loop spans 15 amino acids. CDR3 nucleotides: TGTGCCAGCAGTCTGGACAGCCCTAGCACAGATACGCAGTATTTT. Its protein is CASSLDSPSTDTQYF.

V is TRBV28 and J is TRBJ2-7, with D possibly matching TRBD1 (5 bases). Trimming left V 4 bases short and J 7 bases short, with 26 bases between. The CDR3 extends over 17 amino acids. Per the germline V gene, CDR1 is MDHEN and CDR2 is SYDVKM. CDR3: CASSSQGRSEDLWEQYF. The CDR3 region has the DNA TGTGCCAGCAGTTCCCAGGGTAGGTCAGAGGATTTGTGGGAGCAGTACTTC.

The chain couples TRBV5-4 to TRBJ2-7; 10 bases are a match to TRBD1. The CDR3 is 14 amino acids. CDR1 is SGHNT and CDR2 is YYREEE in the germline V gene (reference sequence). V shed 3 bases and J 6 bases; nucleotides not matched to a gene: 6. The CDR3 sequence: CASSSRQGAGEQYF. The CDR3 DNA sequence: TGTGCCAGCAGCTCTCGACAGGGGGCAGGCGAGCAGTACTTC.

The gene calls are TRBV9 and TRBJ2-1, with D possibly being TRBD1 (6 bases). V was trimmed by 4 bases and J by 6 bases, leaving 14 bases between them. The V gene's germline CDR1 is SGDLS and CDR2 YYNGEE. The CDR3 length is 14 residues. The DNA for the CDR3 is TGTGCCAGCAGCCCTAACCAGGGGCCCAATGAGCAGTTCTTC. Encoded protein: CASSPNQGPNEQFF.

This clone was recorded a few times. The V gene is TRBV15, the J gene TRBJ2-1; D perhaps matches TRBD1 (7 bases). The germline gives CDR1 LNHNV, CDR2 YYDKDF (reference sequence). The CDR3 length is 16 residues. Trimming cost V 8 bases and J 8 bases, with 25 bases left between them. The CDR3 nucleotides are TGTGCCACCGCATCCGCCCAGGGGGGCGCAATCCATGAGCAGTTCTTC. Translated: CATASAQGGAIHEQFF. The entire variable domain, with the rest obtained from reference TRBV15 and TRBJ2-1, is as follows: DAMVIQNPRYQVTQFGKPVTLSCSQTLNHNVMYWYQQKSSQAPKLLFHYYDKDFNNEADTPDNFQSRRPNTSFCFLDIRSPGLGDTAMYLCATASAQGGAIHEQFFGPGTRLTVL.

The V and J genes are TRBV11-1 and TRBJ2-1; D may be TRBD2 (6 bases). V was trimmed by 3 bases and J by 10 bases, leaving 19 bases between them. Germline V lookup: CDR1 SGHAT, CDR2 FQDESV (reference sequence). CDR3 length equals 15 residues. The CDR3 here is CASSFLGGPSAEQFF. For the CDR3, the DNA is TGTGCCAGCAGCTTTCTTGGAGGGCCGTCGGCGGAGCAGTTCTTC.

This chain uses TRBV19 with TRBJ1-5; 7 bases match TRBD1. Germline CDR1 reads LNHDA; CDR2 reads SQIVND (reference sequence). The CDR3 length is 13 residues. With V trimmed by 10 bases and J by 3 bases, 6 bases remained unmatched. The CDR3 nucleotides are TGTGCCACCTCGGGACAGCACAATCAGCCCCAGCATTTT. This translates into CATSGQHNQPQHF.

CDR3 in amino acids: CAGGVVPNYGYTF. The CDR3 nucleotides read TGTGCCGGCGGGGTGGTCCCCAACTATGGCTACACCTTC. The chain combines TRBV5-5 with TRBJ1-2; D is unresolved. The length of the CDR3 is 13 residues. Germline CDR1 and CDR2: SGHKS and YYEKEE (reference sequence). The V and J ends lost 10 bases and 2 bases respectively, with 15 bases between them.

In this sample, this clone turned up a few times. J is TRBJ2-1 and V is TRBV3-1 (or the pseudogene TRBV3-2); the match to TRBD2 covers 7 bases. The CDR3 spans 14 residues. CDR1 and CDR2 (germline): LGHDT, YNNKEL (reference sequence). After removal of 2 bases from V and 6 bases from J, the junction contained 4 bases not matched to a gene. The CDR3 DNA is TGTGCCAGCAGCCAACAGCGGGGTAGCAATGAGCAGTTCTTC. This sequence encodes CASSQQRGSNEQFF.

The chain uses TRBV9 and TRBJ1-1, with 8 bases lining up with TRBD1. Germline assignment: CDR1 SGDLS and CDR2 YYNGEE. V shed 0 bases, J shed 6 bases, and the junction held 4 bases outside the gene matches. The CDR3 is made up of 14 amino acids. CDR3 sequence: CASSVGDRRSEAFF. CDR3 DNA: TGTGCCAGCAGCGTAGGGGACAGGAGATCTGAAGCTTTCTTT.

This chain connects TRBV5-1 to TRBJ2-1; 16 nucleotides align to TRBD2. Germline values: CDR1 SGHRS, CDR2 YFSETQ. Trimming took 5 bases from V and 9 from J; bases not matched to a gene: 5. This CDR3 has 15 residues. CDR3 sequence: CASRAGTSGRGEQFF. CDR3 bases: TGCGCCAGCAGAGCCGGGACTAGCGGGAGGGGTGAGCAGTTCTTC.

J is TRBJ1-1 and V is TRBV7-2, with TRBD1 matching 7 bases. With 0 bases clipped from V and 1 base from J, the junction kept 14 bases outside the gene matches. The CDR3 totals 19 residues. The germline V gene encodes CDR1 SGHTA and CDR2 FQGNSA. The CDR3 loop is CASSLAPGNEGAKNTEAFF. DNA of the CDR3: TGTGCCAGCAGCTTAGCGCCGGGTAATGAGGGGGCGAAGAACACTGAAGCTTTCTTT.

This chain links TRBV9 with TRBJ1-2; no clear D gene. This CDR3 contains 14 residues. Deletions cut 4 bases from V and 8 bases from J, with 18 bases between. Germline assignment: CDR1 SGDLS and CDR2 YYNGEE. The CDR3 spells CASSLGVIGWGYTF. The CDR3 bases are TGTGCCAGCAGCCTCGGGGTGATCGGGTGGGGCTACACCTTC.

The rearrangement links TRBV2 to TRBJ2-1; 9 bases are shared with TRBD2. Trimming removed 3 bases from V and 7 bases from J; junction bases left unmatched: 28. Germline-derived CDR1 and CDR2 are SNHLY and FYNNEI. The CDR3 extends over 22 amino acids. This CDR3 reads CASSDHSARGRAEQDLGNEQFF. The CDR3 DNA is TGTGCCAGCAGTGACCATTCTGCTCGCGGGAGGGCCGAGCAAGATTTGGGGAATGAGCAGTTCTTC.

This sequence joins TRBV11-1 and TRBJ2-1; TRBD1 matches 9 bases. With V trimmed by 5 bases and J by 5 bases, 7 bases remained unmatched. Germline V gene lookup returns CDR1 SGHAT and CDR2 FQDESV (reference sequence). This CDR3 is 15 amino acids long. The CDR3 nucleotides are TGTGCCAGCAGCCCAACAGGGGGCAAGAACAATGAGCAGTTCTTC. Encoded protein: CASSPTGGKNNEQFF.

This clone occurred once. This chain connects TRBV6-1 to TRBJ2-3; 13 bases line up with TRBD2. The V gene end was trimmed by 0 bases and the J gene end by 5 bases; junction bases not matched to a gene: 8. The length of the CDR3 is 18 residues. Germline assignment: CDR1 MNHNS and CDR2 SASEGT. The CDR3 sequence is CASSEAHPLAGGRDTQYF. CDR3 nucleotides: TGTGCCAGCAGTGAAGCTCACCCACTAGCGGGAGGGAGAGATACGCAGTATTTT.